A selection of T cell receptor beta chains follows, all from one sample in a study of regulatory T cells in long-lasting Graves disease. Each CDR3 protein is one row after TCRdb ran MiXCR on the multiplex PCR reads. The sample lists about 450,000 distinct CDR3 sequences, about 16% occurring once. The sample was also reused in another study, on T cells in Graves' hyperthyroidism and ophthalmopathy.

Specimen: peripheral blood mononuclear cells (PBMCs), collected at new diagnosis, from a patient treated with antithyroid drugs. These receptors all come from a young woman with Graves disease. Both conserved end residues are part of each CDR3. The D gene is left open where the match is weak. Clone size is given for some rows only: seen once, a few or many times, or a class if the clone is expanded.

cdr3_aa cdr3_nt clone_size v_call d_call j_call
CASGLVLRQGVPDTQYF TGTGCTAGTGGTTTGGTACTGAGACAGGGTGTACCAGATACGCAGTATTTT many TRBV12-5 TRBD1 TRBJ2-3
CASSFYGEETQYF TGTGCCAGCAGTTTTTATGGGGAAGAGACCCAGTACTTC few TRBV12-3/TRBV12-4 . TRBJ2-5
CASGYKASSGEKLFF TGTGCCAGCGGTTACAAGGCCAGTAGCGGTGAAAAACTGTTTTTT many TRBV6-2/TRBV6-3 . TRBJ1-4
CASSIEFLGFYGYTF TGTGCCAGTAGTATCGAATTTTTAGGTTTCTATGGCTACACCTTC few TRBV19 . TRBJ1-2
CASSLSRRDRFYNEQFF TGTGCCAGCAGTTTATCGAGAAGGGACAGGTTCTACAATGAGCAGTTCTTC once TRBV27 TRBD1 TRBJ2-1
CASSIAVSNQPQHF TGTGCCAGCTCGATCGCTGTAAGCAATCAGCCCCAGCATTTT many TRBV18 . TRBJ1-5
CASSPSSGSLADTQYF TGTGCCAGCAGTCCTTCTAGCGGGAGCCTGGCAGATACGCAGTATTTT many TRBV12-3/TRBV12-4 TRBD2 TRBJ2-3
CASSEVGTGLRGF TGTGCCAGCAGTGAAGTGGGGACAGGCCTCCGGGGCTTC few TRBV6-1 TRBD1 TRBJ1-2
CASSLAGTGYTGANVLTF TGTGCCAGCAGCTTGGCCGGGACAGGGTATACTGGGGCCAACGTCCTGACTTTC . TRBV5-6 TRBD1 TRBJ2-6
CVRDGGHNEQFF TGCGTTCGGGACGGGGGCCACAATGAGCAGTTCTTC . TRBV29-1 . TRBJ2-1
CSVGDPHPYNEQFF TGCAGCGTTGGGGACCCACACCCGTACAATGAGCAGTTCTTC many TRBV29-1 . TRBJ2-1
CASSERQSGNTIYF TGTGCCAGCAGCGAACGGCAGTCTGGAAACACCATATATTTT few TRBV6-1 . TRBJ1-3
CASWTGLSNQPQHF TGTGCCAGCTGGACAGGGCTTAGCAATCAGCCCCAGCATTTT few TRBV19 TRBD1 TRBJ1-5
CAWGRGRGFYGYTF TGTGCCTGGGGAAGGGGCAGGGGGTTTTATGGCTACACCTTC few TRBV30 TRBD1 TRBJ1-2
CASSLSRESGYTF TGTGCCAGCAGCTTAAGCAGGGAGAGCGGCTACACCTTC few TRBV7-3 . TRBJ1-2
CASSSLDRVEQYF TGTGCCAGCAGCTCACTAGACAGGGTCGAGCAGTACTTC many TRBV7-2 TRBD1 TRBJ2-7
CSARDDRRRNSPLHF TGCAGTGCTAGAGATGACAGGCGAAGAAATTCACCCCTCCACTTT . TRBV20-1 . TRBJ1-6
CASQLSPTTTDTQYF TGCGCCAGCCAATTATCCCCAACTACCACAGATACGCAGTATTTT . TRBV5-1 . TRBJ2-3
CASSPQGPREAFF TGTGCCAGCAGCCCCCAGGGGCCCCGGGAAGCTTTCTTT many TRBV6-1 . TRBJ1-1
CASSYFRGRISGYTF TGTGCCAGCAGTTACTTTCGGGGGCGAATAAGTGGCTACACCTTC many TRBV6-2/TRBV6-3 . TRBJ1-2
CASSHLDSGLYEQYF TGCGCCAGCAGCCATTTGGACTCCGGTCTCTACGAGCAGTACTTC . TRBV4-3 . TRBJ2-7
CATSRAGTSGSGEQFF TGTGCCACCAGCAGAGCAGGGACTAGCGGGAGTGGTGAGCAGTTCTTC . TRBV15 TRBD2 TRBJ2-1
CASGPLATNEKLFF TGTGCCAGCGGACCTTTGGCGACTAATGAAAAACTGTTTTTT few TRBV11-1 . TRBJ1-4
CASSELWASGSYEQYF TGTGCCAGCAGTGAATTGTGGGCTAGCGGGTCCTACGAGCAGTACTTC . TRBV25-1 TRBD2 TRBJ2-7
CASSLGQINEQFF TGTGCCAGCAGTCTTGGACAGATCAATGAGCAGTTCTTC many TRBV6-2/TRBV6-3 . TRBJ2-1
CASRRGTDYEQYF TGTGCCAGCAGACGCGGGACAGACTACGAGCAGTACTTC . TRBV3-1 . TRBJ2-7
CATSDFGGPDNYGYTF TGTGCCACCAGTGATTTTGGCGGACCTGATAACTATGGCTACACCTTC many TRBV24-1 . TRBJ1-2
CASSQSGPRRGEQFF TGCGCCAGCAGCCAATCGGGACCTAGAAGAGGGGAGCAGTTCTTC few TRBV4-3 . TRBJ2-1
CASSYRDSFVNEQFF TGTGCCAGCAGTTACCGGGACAGTTTTGTCAATGAGCAGTTCTTC few TRBV6-2/TRBV6-3 TRBD1 TRBJ2-1
CASSTVLAGPTDTQYF TGTGCCAGCAGCACCGTACTAGCGGGACCCACAGATACGCAGTATTTT many TRBV11-1 TRBD2 TRBJ2-3
CASSYGPSNYGYTF TGTGCCAGCAGTTATGGGCCAAGCAACTATGGCTACACCTTC many TRBV12-3/TRBV12-4 . TRBJ1-2
CASRTGTSGANVLTF TGCGCCAGCAGGACAGGGACTTCTGGGGCCAACGTCCTGACTTTC . TRBV10-1 . TRBJ2-6
CASRTGGTEAFF TGTGCCAGCAGGACCGGCGGGACTGAAGCTTTCTTT many TRBV28 . TRBJ1-1
CAIMATNTEAFF TGTGCCATCATGGCGACGAACACTGAAGCTTTCTTT . TRBV10-3 . TRBJ1-1
CASSITGAGNTIYF TGTGCCAGCAGCATAACAGGGGCGGGAAACACCATATATTTT few TRBV7-2 TRBD1 TRBJ1-3
CAIYSETDTQYF TGTGCCATCTATTCAGAGACAGATACGCAGTATTTT few TRBV6-2/TRBV6-3 . TRBJ2-3
CASSLEGGTAPQHF TGCGCCAGCAGCTTGGAGGGAGGGACCGCGCCCCAGCATTTT many TRBV5-1 . TRBJ1-5
CASSFYRGYSLGYTF TGTGCCAGCAGTTTTTACAGGGGATATTCCCTGGGCTACACCTTC many TRBV27 TRBD1 TRBJ1-2
CASMIGSTDTQYF TGTGCCAGCATGATCGGGAGCACAGATACGCAGTATTTT many TRBV6-1 . TRBJ2-3
CASGDYEQYF TGTGCCAGCGGTGATTACGAGCAGTACTTC many TRBV6-2/TRBV6-3 . TRBJ2-7
CASSTLRFSDTQYF TGTGCCAGTAGTACGCTTCGGTTCTCAGATACGCAGTATTTT many TRBV19 . TRBJ2-3
CSARDLAGVAYEQYF TGCAGCGCTAGAGATTTAGCGGGAGTGGCCTACGAGCAGTACTTC . TRBV20-1 TRBD2 TRBJ2-7
CASSYKVNTEAFF TGTGCCAGCAGTTACAAAGTGAACACTGAAGCTTTCTTT many TRBV6-5 . TRBJ1-1
CSASSGPSYF TGCAGTGCTAGTTCTGGGCCCTCGTACTTC few TRBV20-1 . TRBJ2-7
CSARAGQQFF TGCAGTGCTAGAGCCGGGCAGCAGTTCTTC many TRBV20-1 . TRBJ2-1
CASSLVAGTSGYNEQFF TGTGCCAGCAGCTTAGTGGCCGGGACTAGCGGCTACAATGAGCAGTTCTTC many TRBV7-2 TRBD2 TRBJ2-1
CASSLATTSYEQYF TGTGCCAGCAGCTTAGCGACTACCTCCTACGAGCAGTACTTC few TRBV7-9 . TRBJ2-7
CASSLDWREVNGELFF TGTGCCAGCAGCTTAGACTGGCGGGAGGTTAACGGGGAGCTGTTTTTT many TRBV11-2 TRBD2 TRBJ2-2
CASSLLFLGSGYEQYF TGTGCCAGCAGTTTACTTTTTCTGGGTAGCGGATACGAGCAGTACTTC many TRBV28 . TRBJ2-7